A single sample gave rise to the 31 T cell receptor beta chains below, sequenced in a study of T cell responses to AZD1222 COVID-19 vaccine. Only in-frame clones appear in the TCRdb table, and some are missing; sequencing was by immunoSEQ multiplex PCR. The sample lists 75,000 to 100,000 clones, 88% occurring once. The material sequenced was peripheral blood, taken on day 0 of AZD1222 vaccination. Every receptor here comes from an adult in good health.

The CDR3 region is CASSPAVDSGYQTKNIQYF. CDR3 nucleotide sequence: TGTGCCAGCAGCCCGGCGGTGGATAGCGGGTATCAAACCAAAAACATTCAGTACTTC. The chain uses TRBV5-6 and TRBJ2-4; 7 nucleotides line up with TRBD2. The CDR3 spans 19 residues. From germline, CDR1 is SGHDT and CDR2 YYEEEE. Trimming cost V 4 bases and J 2 bases; bases outside gene matches: 18.

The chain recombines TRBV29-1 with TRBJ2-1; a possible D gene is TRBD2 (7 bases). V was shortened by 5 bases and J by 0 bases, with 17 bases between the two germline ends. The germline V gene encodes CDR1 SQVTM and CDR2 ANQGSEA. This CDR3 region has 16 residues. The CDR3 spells CSVLTLADSSYNEQFF. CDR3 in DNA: TGCAGCGTTCTAACCCTAGCGGACAGCTCCTACAATGAGCAGTTCTTC.

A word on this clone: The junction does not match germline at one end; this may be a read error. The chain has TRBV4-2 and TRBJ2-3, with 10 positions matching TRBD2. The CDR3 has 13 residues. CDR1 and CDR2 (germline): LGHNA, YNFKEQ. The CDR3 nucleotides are TGTGCCAGCAGCCCCATAGCGGGAGGAGAAGGGGATTTT. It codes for CASSPIAGGEGDF.

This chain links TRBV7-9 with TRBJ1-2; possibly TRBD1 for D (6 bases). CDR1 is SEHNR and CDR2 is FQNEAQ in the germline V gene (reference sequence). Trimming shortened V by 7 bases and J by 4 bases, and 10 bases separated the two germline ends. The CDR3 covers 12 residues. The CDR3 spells CASTTGSYGYTF. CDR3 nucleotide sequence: TGTGCCAGCACCACAGGGTCCTATGGCTACACCTTC.

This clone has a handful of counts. The CDR3 loop reads CASSFDRGQDGYTF. In nucleotides, the CDR3 is TGTGCCAGCAGCTTCGACAGGGGGCAGGATGGCTACACCTTC. The chain joins TRBV5-4 to TRBJ1-2; 10 bases agree with TRBD1. The CDR3 is made up of 14 amino acids. Germline loops: CDR1 SGHNT, CDR2 YYREEE (reference sequence). The J segment lost 6 bases and the V segment lost 2 bases, leaving 4 bases of the junction unmatched.

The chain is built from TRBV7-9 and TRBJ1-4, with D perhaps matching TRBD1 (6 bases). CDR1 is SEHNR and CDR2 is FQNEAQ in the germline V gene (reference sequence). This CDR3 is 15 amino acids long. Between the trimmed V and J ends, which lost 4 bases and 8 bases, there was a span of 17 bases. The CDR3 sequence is CASSSGRGEGEKLFF. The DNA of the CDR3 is TGTGCCAGCAGCTCCGGGAGGGGGGAAGGCGAAAAACTGTTTTTT.

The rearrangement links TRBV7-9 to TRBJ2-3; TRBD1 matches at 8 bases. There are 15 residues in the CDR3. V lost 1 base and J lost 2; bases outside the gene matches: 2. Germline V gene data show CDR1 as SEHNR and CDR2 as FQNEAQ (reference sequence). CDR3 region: CASSLDRGATDTQYF. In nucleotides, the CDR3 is TGTGCCAGCAGCTTAGACAGGGGGGCCACAGATACGCAGTATTTT.

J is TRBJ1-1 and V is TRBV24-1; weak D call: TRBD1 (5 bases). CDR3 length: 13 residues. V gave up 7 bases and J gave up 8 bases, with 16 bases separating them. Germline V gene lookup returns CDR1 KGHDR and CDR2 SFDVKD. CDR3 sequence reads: CATRPGAVQEAFF. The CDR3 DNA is TGTGCCACCAGACCCGGGGCGGTACAAGAAGCTTTCTTT.

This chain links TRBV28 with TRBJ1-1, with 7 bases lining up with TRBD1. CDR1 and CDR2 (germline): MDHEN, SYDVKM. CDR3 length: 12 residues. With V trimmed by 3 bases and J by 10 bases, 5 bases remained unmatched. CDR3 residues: CASSLFQGGAFF. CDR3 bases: TGTGCCAGCAGTTTGTTTCAGGGGGGAGCTTTCTTT.

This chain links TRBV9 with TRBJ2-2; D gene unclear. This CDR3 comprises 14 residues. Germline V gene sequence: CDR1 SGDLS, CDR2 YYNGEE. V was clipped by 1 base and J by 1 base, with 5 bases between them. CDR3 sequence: CASSVIGNTGELFF. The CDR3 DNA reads TGTGCCAGCAGCGTAATTGGGAACACCGGGGAGCTGTTTTTT.

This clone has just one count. The CDR3 DNA sequence: TGTGCCAGCAGCTTAGGTCTGCCAGGGCCAGAGACCCAGTACTTC. It specifies CASSLGLPGPETQYF. The V call is TRBV7-2, the J call TRBJ2-5; TRBD1 is a possible D gene (5 bases). The CDR3 has 15 amino acids. The V end lost 1 base, the J end lost 4 bases, and 13 bases lay between the germline ends. From germline, CDR1 is SGHTA and CDR2 FQGNSA.

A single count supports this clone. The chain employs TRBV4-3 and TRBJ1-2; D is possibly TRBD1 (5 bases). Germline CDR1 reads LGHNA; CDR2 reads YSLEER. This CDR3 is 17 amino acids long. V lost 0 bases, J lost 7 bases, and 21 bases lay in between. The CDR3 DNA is TGCGCCAGCAGCCAAGATCGGTCGGCAGTTCGGCAGGGTGGCTACACCTTC. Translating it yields CASSQDRSAVRQGGYTF.

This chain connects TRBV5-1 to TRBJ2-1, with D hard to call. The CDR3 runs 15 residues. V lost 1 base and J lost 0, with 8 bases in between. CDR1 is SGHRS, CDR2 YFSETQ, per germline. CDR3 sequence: CASSLTASSYNEQFF. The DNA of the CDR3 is TGCGCCAGCAGCTTGACAGCGAGCTCCTACAATGAGCAGTTCTTC. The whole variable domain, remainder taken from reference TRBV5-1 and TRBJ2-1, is KAGVTQTPRYLIKTRGQQVTLSCSPISGHRSVSWYQQTPGQGLQFLFEYFSETQRNKGNFPGRFSGRQFSNSRSEMNVSTLELGDSALYLCASSLTASSYNEQFFGPGTRLTVL.

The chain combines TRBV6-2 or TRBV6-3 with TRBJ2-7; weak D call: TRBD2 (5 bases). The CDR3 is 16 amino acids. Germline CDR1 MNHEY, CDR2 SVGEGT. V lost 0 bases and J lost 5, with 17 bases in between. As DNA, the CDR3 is TGTGCCAGCAGTTACTCGATCTTTACGGGAAACCACGAGCAGTACTTC. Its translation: CASSYSIFTGNHEQYF.

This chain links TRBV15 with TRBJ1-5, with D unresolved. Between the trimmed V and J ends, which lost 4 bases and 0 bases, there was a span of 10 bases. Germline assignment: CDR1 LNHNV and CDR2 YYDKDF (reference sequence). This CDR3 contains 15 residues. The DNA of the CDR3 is TGTGCCACCAGCATAAACCCGAATAGCAATCAGCCCCAGCATTTT. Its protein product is CATSINPNSNQPQHF.

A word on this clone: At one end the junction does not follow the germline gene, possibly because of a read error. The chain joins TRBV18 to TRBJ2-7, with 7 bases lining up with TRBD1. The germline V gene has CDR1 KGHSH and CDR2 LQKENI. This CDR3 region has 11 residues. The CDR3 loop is CASSPPGQPAF. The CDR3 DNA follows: TGTGCCAGCTCACCCCCGGGACAGCCCGCTTTC.

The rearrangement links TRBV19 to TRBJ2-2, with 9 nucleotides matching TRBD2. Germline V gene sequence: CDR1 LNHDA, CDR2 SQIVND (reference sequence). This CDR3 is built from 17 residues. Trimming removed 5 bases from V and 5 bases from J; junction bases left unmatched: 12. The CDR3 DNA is TGTGCCAGTAGTCCTTCCCGACTAGCGGAAAGAACCGGGGAGCTGTTTTTT. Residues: CASSPSRLAERTGELFF.

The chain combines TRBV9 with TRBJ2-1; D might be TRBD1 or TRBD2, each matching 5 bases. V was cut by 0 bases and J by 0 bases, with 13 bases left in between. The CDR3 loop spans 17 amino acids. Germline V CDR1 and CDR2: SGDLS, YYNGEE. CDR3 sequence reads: CASSVGTGTSSYNEQFF. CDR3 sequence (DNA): TGTGCCAGCAGCGTAGGAACCGGGACGAGCTCCTACAATGAGCAGTTCTTC.

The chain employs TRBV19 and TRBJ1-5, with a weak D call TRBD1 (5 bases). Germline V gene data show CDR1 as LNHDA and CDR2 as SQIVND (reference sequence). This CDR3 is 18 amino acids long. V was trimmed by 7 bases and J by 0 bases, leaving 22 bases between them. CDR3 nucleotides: TGTGCCAGTAAGGGGTTGGGAGGGGCCCTGAATAGCAATCAGCCCCAGCATTTT. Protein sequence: CASKGLGGALNSNQPQHF.

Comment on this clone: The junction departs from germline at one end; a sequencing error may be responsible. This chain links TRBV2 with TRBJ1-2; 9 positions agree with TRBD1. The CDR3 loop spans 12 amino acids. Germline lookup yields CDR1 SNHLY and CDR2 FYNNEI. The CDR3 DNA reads TGTGCCAGCAGTGTCCCGGGACAGGGAGGACTCTTC. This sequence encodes CASSVPGQGGLF. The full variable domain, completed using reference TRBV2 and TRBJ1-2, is EPEVTQTPSHQVTQMGQEVILRCVPISNHLYFYWYRQILGQKVEFLVSFYNNEISEKSEIFDDQFSVERPDGSNFTLKIRSTKLEDSAMYFCASSVPGQGGLFGSGTRLTVV.

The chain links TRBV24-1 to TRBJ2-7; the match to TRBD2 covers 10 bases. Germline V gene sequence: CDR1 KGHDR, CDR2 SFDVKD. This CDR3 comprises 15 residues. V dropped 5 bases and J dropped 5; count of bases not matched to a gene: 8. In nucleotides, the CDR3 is TGTGCCACCAGTGCGGGTGGGCTAGCGGGAGACGAGCAGTACTTC. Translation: CATSAGGLAGDEQYF.

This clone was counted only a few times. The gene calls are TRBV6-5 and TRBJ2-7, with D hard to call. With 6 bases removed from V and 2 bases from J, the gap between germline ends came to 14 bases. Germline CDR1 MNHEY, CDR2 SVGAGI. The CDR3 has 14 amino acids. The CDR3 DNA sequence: TGTGCCAGCAGGCCCATCGGACGGGCCTACGAGCAGTACTTC. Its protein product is CASRPIGRAYEQYF.

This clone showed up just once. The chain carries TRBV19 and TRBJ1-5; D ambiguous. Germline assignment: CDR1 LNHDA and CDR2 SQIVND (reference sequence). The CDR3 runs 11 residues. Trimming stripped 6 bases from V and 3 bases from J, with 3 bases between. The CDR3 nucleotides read TGTGCCAGTAGCTTCAATCAGCCCCAGCATTTT. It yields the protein CASSFNQPQHF.

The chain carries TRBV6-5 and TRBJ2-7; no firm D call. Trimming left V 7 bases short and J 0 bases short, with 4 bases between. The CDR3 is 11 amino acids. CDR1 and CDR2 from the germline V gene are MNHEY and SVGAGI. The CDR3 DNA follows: TGTGCCAGCACAAGCTCCTACGAGCAGTACTTC. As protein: CASTSSYEQYF.

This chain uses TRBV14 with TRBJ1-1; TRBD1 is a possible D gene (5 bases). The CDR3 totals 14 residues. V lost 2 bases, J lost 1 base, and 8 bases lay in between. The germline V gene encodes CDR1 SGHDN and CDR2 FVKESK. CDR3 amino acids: CASSQYTGNTEAFF. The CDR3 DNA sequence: TGTGCCAGCAGCCAATATACAGGGAACACTGAAGCTTTCTTT.

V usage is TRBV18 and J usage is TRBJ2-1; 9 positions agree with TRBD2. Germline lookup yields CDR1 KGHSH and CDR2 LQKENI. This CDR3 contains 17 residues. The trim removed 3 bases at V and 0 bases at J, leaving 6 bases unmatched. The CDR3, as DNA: TGTGCCAGCTCACCCTTGGGTAGCGGGAGCTCCTACAATGAGCAGTTCTTC. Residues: CASSPLGSGSSYNEQFF.

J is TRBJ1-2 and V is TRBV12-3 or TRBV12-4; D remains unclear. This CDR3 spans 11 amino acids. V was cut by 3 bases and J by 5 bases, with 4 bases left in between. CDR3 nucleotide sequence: TGTGCCAGCAGTTTGGGGTATGGCTACACCTTC. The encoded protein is CASSLGYGYTF.

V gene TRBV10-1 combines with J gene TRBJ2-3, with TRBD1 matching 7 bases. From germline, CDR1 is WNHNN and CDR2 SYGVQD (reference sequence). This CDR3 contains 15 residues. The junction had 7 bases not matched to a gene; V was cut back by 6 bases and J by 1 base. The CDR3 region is CASSAGQAGTDTQYF. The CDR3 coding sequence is TGCGCCAGCAGCGCCGGACAGGCCGGCACAGATACGCAGTATTTT.

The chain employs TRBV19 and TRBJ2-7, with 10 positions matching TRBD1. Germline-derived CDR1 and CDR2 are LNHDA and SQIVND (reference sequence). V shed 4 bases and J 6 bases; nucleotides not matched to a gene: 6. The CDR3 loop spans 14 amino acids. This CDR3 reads CASSTSGTGVEQYF. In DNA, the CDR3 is TGTGCCAGTAGTACCTCCGGGACAGGGGTCGAGCAGTACTTC.

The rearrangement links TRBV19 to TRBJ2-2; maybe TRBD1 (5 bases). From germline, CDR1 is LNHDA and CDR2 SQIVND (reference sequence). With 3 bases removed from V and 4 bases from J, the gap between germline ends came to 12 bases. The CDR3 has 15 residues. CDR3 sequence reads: CASSIRESGTGELFF. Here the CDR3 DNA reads TGTGCCAGTAGTATCAGGGAATCTGGCACCGGGGAGCTGTTTTTT.

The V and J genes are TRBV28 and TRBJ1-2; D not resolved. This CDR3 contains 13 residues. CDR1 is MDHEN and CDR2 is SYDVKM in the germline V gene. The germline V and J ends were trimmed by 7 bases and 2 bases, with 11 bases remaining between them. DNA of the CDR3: TGTGCCAGCAAAAGGGAAGGAAACTATGGCTACACCTTC. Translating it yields CASKREGNYGYTF.